Sequencing of this TCR beta chain was carried out in a study of glioma-infiltrating T cells. Using RNA template, CDR3s of TCR alpha and beta were amplified with iRepertoire arm-PCR. Input was about 85-400 ng of tissue mRNA or PBMC total RNA. TCRdb analysed the multiplex PCR reads with MiXCR anew, one entry per CDR3 protein. Here the sample spans some 180,000 distinct CDR3 sequences, about 31% being singletons. Notes on the study in general: Tissue-blood divergence was below expectation in non-neoplastic patients, above in gliomas. Only very few CDR3 sequences appeared in both tissue and blood.

This clonotype was observed many times. Its antigen is currently unknown. Germline V gene data show CDR1 as SGHTA and CDR2 as FQGNSA. V lost 1 base to trimming and J lost 1 base, with 10 bases between them. The CDR3 consists of 15 residues. The sequence came from a human donor with low-grade glioma or glioblastoma, undergoing nonglioma brain surgery, or in good health (not recorded which). The chain employs TRBV7-2 and TRBJ1-1, with unresolved D. Source material: glioma tissue, nonneoplastic brain tissue, or PBMCs (not recorded which). The CDR3 DNA is TGTGCCAGCAGCTTAGGGTACACAGCGAACACTGAAGCTTTCTTT. Translating gives CASSLGYTANTEAFF.